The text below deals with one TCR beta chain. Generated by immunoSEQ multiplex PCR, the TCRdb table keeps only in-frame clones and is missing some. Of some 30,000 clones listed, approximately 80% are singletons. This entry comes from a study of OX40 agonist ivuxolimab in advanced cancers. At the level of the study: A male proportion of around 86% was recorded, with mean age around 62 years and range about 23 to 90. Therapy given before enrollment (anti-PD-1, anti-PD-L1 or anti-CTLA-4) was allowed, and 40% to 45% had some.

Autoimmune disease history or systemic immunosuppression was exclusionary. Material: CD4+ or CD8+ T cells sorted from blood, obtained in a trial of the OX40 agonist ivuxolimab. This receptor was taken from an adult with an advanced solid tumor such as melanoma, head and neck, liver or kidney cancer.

CDR3 sequence reads: CASSQDQGLGYNEQFF. CDR3 nucleotide sequence: TGCGCCAGCAGCCAAGATCAGGGACTAGGGTACAATGAGCAGTTCTTC. The gene calls are TRBV4-3 and TRBJ2-1; 8 bases map to TRBD2. With 0 bases clipped from V and 4 bases from J, the junction kept 5 bases outside the gene matches. CDR1 is LGHNA, CDR2 YSLEER, per germline. The CDR3 is 16 residues long.